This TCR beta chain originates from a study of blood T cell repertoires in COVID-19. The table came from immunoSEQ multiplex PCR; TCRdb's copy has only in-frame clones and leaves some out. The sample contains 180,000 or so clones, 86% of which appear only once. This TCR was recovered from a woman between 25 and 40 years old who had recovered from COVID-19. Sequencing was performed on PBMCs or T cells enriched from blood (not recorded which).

CDR3 protein: CASRRGYEQYF. For the CDR3, the DNA is TGTGCCAGCAGAAGGGGCTACGAGCAGTACTTC. This chain connects TRBV27 to TRBJ2-7, with D perhaps matching TRBD1 (5 bases). The germline V and J ends were trimmed by 6 bases and 3 bases, with 6 bases remaining between them. The CDR3 contains 11 residues. Germline CDR1 reads MNHEY; CDR2 reads SMNVEV (reference sequence).